Following are 26 T cell receptor beta chains from one sample sequenced in a study of T cell repertoires in cytomegalovirus infection. TCRdb itself ran the reads through MiXCR, one entry per CDR3 protein. Of roughly 700,000 distinct CDR3 sequences in the sample, around 30% were seen once. Their antigens remain unidentified. The source was cultured PBMCs, collected from culture after CMV antigen stimulation. Source of these receptors: a human donor in good health (CMV status not recorded). Some clones in this sample may be carry-over from other donors' samples.

This chain connects TRBV11-2 to TRBJ2-5, with unresolved D. The CDR3 runs 15 residues. The germline V gene encodes CDR1 SGHAT and CDR2 FQNNGV. V was cut by 6 bases and J by 2 bases, with 16 bases left in between. The DNA for the CDR3 is TGTGCCAGCAGTGAGAGATCCAGTGGGCAAGAGACCCAGTACTTC. It encodes CASSERSSGQETQYF.

This clonotype was observed once. The chain links TRBV6-6 to TRBJ2-2; tentatively, D is TRBD2 (5 bases). The CDR3 runs to 15 residues. CDR1 is MNHNY, CDR2 SVGAGI, per germline (reference sequence). The V end lost 2 bases, the J end lost 5 bases, and 12 bases lay between the germline ends. CDR3 residues: CASSYNRGRTGELFF. The CDR3 DNA follows: TGTGCCAGCAGTTACAACCGTGGGAGAACCGGGGAGCTGTTTTTT.

The V and J genes are TRBV3-1 and TRBJ2-1; D gene uncertain. Looked up from germline, CDR1 is LGHDT and CDR2 is YNNKEL (reference sequence). CDR3 length equals 14 residues. V lost 2 bases to trimming and J lost 7 bases, with 12 bases between them. The CDR3 protein is CASSQLRNLNEQFF. DNA of the CDR3: TGTGCCAGCAGCCAATTAAGAAATCTAAATGAGCAGTTCTTC.

J is TRBJ2-7 and V is TRBV10-3; 10 bases agree with TRBD2. CDR1 and CDR2 (germline): ENHRY, SYGVKD. The CDR3 totals 17 residues. V shed 4 bases, J shed 0 bases, and the junction held 9 bases outside the gene matches. DNA of the CDR3: TGTGCCATCAGTGGTGGACTAGCGGAGACGAGCTCCTACGAGCAGTACTTC. Residues: CAISGGLAETSSYEQYF.

This clonotype was recorded at least ten times. The genes are TRBV7-6 and TRBJ2-1; 7 positions agree with TRBD2. This CDR3 spans 15 amino acids. Germline loops: CDR1 SGHVS, CDR2 FNYEAQ. Trimming cost V 0 bases and J 9 bases; bases outside gene matches: 8. The CDR3 DNA follows: TGTGCCAGCAGCTTAGCGGCGGGAGCCGCAGGTGAGCAGTTCTTC. It translates to CASSLAAGAAGEQFF.

This clonotype was picked up a small number of times. CDR3 DNA sequence: TGTGCCACCAACGGAGGGCAGGGCCTTTTCTTCGGCTACACCTTC. As protein: CATNGGQGLFFGYTF. The J gene is TRBJ1-2, the V gene TRBV19; TRBD1 is a possible D gene (5 bases). Trimming cost V 10 bases and J 8 bases, with 26 bases left between them. The CDR3 spans 15 residues. CDR1 and CDR2 from the germline V gene are LNHDA and SQIVND (reference sequence).

This clonotype was picked up one time. The CDR3 protein is CASSLKTGVQETQYF. CDR3 in DNA: TGCGCCAGCAGCTTGAAGACAGGGGTGCAGGAGACCCAGTACTTC. This chain connects TRBV5-1 to TRBJ2-5; TRBD1 matches 8 bases. Germline V gene data show CDR1 as SGHRS and CDR2 as YFSETQ. V lost 1 base, J lost 5 bases, and 7 bases stayed unmatched. The CDR3 consists of 15 residues.

The rearrangement joins TRBV4-1 to TRBJ1-2; no clear D. The CDR3 is 13 residues long. Trimming shortened V by 9 bases and J by 4 bases, and 15 bases separated the two germline ends. Germline V CDR1 and CDR2: MGHRA, YSYEKL. In DNA form, the CDR3 reads TGCGCCAGTAGAAGTACAGCCGCCTATGGCTACACCTTC. Translated, it gives CASRSTAAYGYTF.

The V and J genes are TRBV27 and TRBJ1-5, with D perhaps matching TRBD1 (5 bases). V shed 8 bases and J shed 9 bases, with 14 bases lying between them. This CDR3 contains 12 residues. Germline values: CDR1 MNHEY, CDR2 SMNVEV (reference sequence). CDR3: CASGRPGGPQHF. DNA for the CDR3: TGTGCCAGCGGGAGGCCCGGGGGGCCCCAGCATTTT.

The chain joins TRBV20-1 to TRBJ2-7; the match to TRBD1 covers 9 bases. Germline trimming cut 6 bases from V and 2 bases from J; bases unmatched to any gene: 11. Germline loops: CDR1 DFQATT, CDR2 SNEGSKA (reference sequence). The CDR3 runs to 15 residues. CDR3 nucleotide sequence: TGCAGTGCCGACACTCGGACAGGGGTTCCCTACGAGCAGTACTTC. Protein: CSADTRTGVPYEQYF.

The V gene is TRBV5-4, the J gene TRBJ1-4; 7 positions agree with TRBD1. CDR3 length: 15 residues. V gave up 4 bases and J gave up 5 bases; unmatched junction bases: 8. The germline V gene encodes CDR1 SGHNT and CDR2 YYREEE (reference sequence). The CDR3 nucleotides are TGTGCCAGCAGCAGACAGGGCACATCAAATGAAAAACTGTTTTTT. Amino acid sequence: CASSRQGTSNEKLFF.

This clonotype was counted only a few times. The chain has TRBV6-2 or TRBV6-3 and TRBJ2-6; D is unresolved. Trimming stripped 3 bases from V and 3 bases from J, with 0 bases between. The CDR3 is made up of 12 amino acids. The germline CDR1 and CDR2 sequences are MNHEY and SVGEGT. Written as DNA, the CDR3 is TGTGCCAGCAGTTATGGGGCCAACGTCCTGACTTTC. Amino acid sequence: CASSYGANVLTF.

This chain joins TRBV19 and TRBJ2-7; 7 positions agree with TRBD1. V was clipped by 6 bases and J by 6 bases; unmatched bases: 8. CDR3 length equals 13 residues. Germline assignment: CDR1 LNHDA and CDR2 SQIVND (reference sequence). This chain's CDR3 is CASRGQVGGEQYF. CDR3 DNA sequence: TGTGCCAGTAGAGGACAGGTTGGCGGCGAGCAGTACTTC.

The genes are TRBV2 and TRBJ2-3; D ambiguous. The CDR3 covers 14 residues. Germline values: CDR1 SNHLY, CDR2 FYNNEI. Deletions cut 3 bases from V and 1 base from J, with 8 bases between. CDR3 protein: CASSDGMGTDTQYF. DNA for the CDR3: TGTGCCAGCAGTGATGGGATGGGCACAGATACGCAGTATTTT.

This chain joins TRBV7-2 and TRBJ2-7, with TRBD1 matching over 8 bases. This CDR3 contains 15 residues. V gave up 5 bases and J gave up 3 bases; unmatched junction bases: 9. Germline V gives CDR1 SGHTA, CDR2 FQGNSA. CDR3 bases: TGTGCCAGCAGCCTCAGGGGGCAAGTCAACTACGAGCAGTACTTC. Its protein is CASSLRGQVNYEQYF.

This clonotype was observed a few times. The chain carries TRBV4-2 and TRBJ2-7; TRBD1 agrees at 7 bases. CDR1 and CDR2 (germline): LGHNA, YNFKEQ. This CDR3 comprises 15 residues. Trimming took 0 bases from V and 0 from J; bases not matched to a gene: 2. The CDR3 coding sequence is TGTGCCAGCAGCCAAGACCGGGACAGCTCCTACGAGCAGTACTTC. Its translation is CASSQDRDSSYEQYF.

This rearrangement joins TRBV6-6 to TRBJ2-3; D is undetermined. The CDR3 has 13 residues. Germline values: CDR1 MNHNY, CDR2 SVGAGI (reference sequence). V was pared by 4 bases and J by 7 bases, with 12 bases between. The CDR3 DNA reads as TGTGCCAGCAGTTCACTCCAACTCTATACGCAGTATTTT. Translated, it gives CASSSLQLYTQYF.

This clonotype has more than one count but fewer than ten. This sequence joins TRBV7-7 and TRBJ1-1, with D unresolved. This CDR3 has 17 amino acids. Germline V lookup: CDR1 SSHAT, CDR2 FNYEAQ (reference sequence). Deletions cut 1 base from V and 0 bases from J, with 15 bases between. The CDR3 here is CASSLVLFDNMNTEAFF. CDR3 bases: TGTGCCAGCAGCTTAGTTCTTTTTGACAACATGAACACTGAAGCTTTCTTT.

This rearrangement joins TRBV6-1 to TRBJ2-7; either TRBD1 or TRBD2 may fit D (5 bases each). CDR1 is MNHNS, CDR2 SASEGT, per germline. The CDR3 has 15 residues. Trimming took off 7 bases at V and 1 base at J, with 17 bases between the two ends. CDR3 DNA sequence: TGTGCCAGCAATTTTAAGGGGCCGGGATCCTACGAGCAGTACTTC. It encodes CASNFKGPGSYEQYF.

The chain employs TRBV7-6 and TRBJ2-6; possibly TRBD1 for D (5 bases). Germline lookup yields CDR1 SGHVS and CDR2 FNYEAQ. Trimming took off 5 bases at V and 2 bases at J, with 19 bases between the two ends. This CDR3 has 18 amino acids. The CDR3 sequence: CASSPLGRETAGANVLTF. The DNA of the CDR3 is TGTGCCAGCAGCCCGCTCGGCAGGGAAACCGCTGGGGCCAACGTCCTGACTTTC.

The chain employs TRBV19 and TRBJ1-5, with D possibly matching TRBD1 (6 bases). The CDR3 is 15 amino acids. Trimming cost V 3 bases and J 0 bases, with 9 bases left between them. Germline values: CDR1 LNHDA, CDR2 SQIVND (reference sequence). CDR3 amino acids: CASSIHRVSNQPQHF. CDR3 DNA sequence: TGTGCCAGTAGTATTCACAGGGTTAGCAATCAGCCCCAGCATTTT.

This rearrangement joins TRBV7-2 to TRBJ2-3; tentative D call: TRBD2 (5 bases). The CDR3 totals 14 residues. V lost 1 base and J 4 bases, leaving 9 bases between the germline ends. The germline CDR1 and CDR2 sequences are SGHTA and FQGNSA. In nucleotides, the CDR3 is TGTGCCAGCAGCTTAGAATTTAGCGCAGATACGCAGTATTTT. Translation gives CASSLEFSADTQYF.

This clonotype has a handful of counts. The chain employs TRBV7-2 and TRBJ2-3; 7 bases fit TRBD2. The CDR3 is 14 residues long. Germline lookup yields CDR1 SGHTA and CDR2 FQGNSA. V gave up 6 bases and J gave up 7 bases; unmatched junction bases: 10. CDR3 amino acids: CASSFRLALNTQYF. The CDR3 DNA reads as TGTGCCAGCAGTTTTAGACTAGCTCTAAATACGCAGTATTTT.

This clonotype occurred a few times. The rearrangement uses TRBV7-8 and TRBJ2-3; the D is unclear. Trimming left V 6 bases short and J 6 bases short, with 7 bases between. The CDR3 is made up of 11 amino acids. The V gene's germline CDR1 is SGHVS and CDR2 FQNEAQ. CDR3 region: CASRPIDTQYF. CDR3 DNA: TGTGCCAGCAGACCGATTGATACGCAGTATTTT. Variable domain in full (rest from reference TRBV7-8 and TRBJ2-3): GAGVSQSPRYKVAKRGQDVALRCDPISGHVSLFWYQQALGQGPEFLTYFQNEAQLDKSGLPSDRFFAERPEGSVSTLKIQRTQQEDSAVYLCASRPIDTQYFGPGTRLTVL.

This clonotype has ten or more counts. The chain carries TRBV7-6 and TRBJ2-3; 10 bases line up with TRBD2. The V and J ends lost 1 base and 4 bases, in that order; junction bases with no gene match: 2. From germline, CDR1 is SGHVS and CDR2 FNYEAQ. CDR3 length: 15 residues. This CDR3 is CASSLVAGGADTQYF. The CDR3 bases are TGTGCCAGCAGCTTAGTAGCGGGGGGTGCAGATACGCAGTATTTT.

This clonotype was recorded a few times. The chain carries TRBV20-1 and TRBJ2-1; 10 bases are a match to TRBD2. CDR1 and CDR2 from the germline V gene are DFQATT and SNEGSKA (reference sequence). This CDR3 contains 15 residues. With V trimmed by 7 bases and J by 2 bases, 8 bases remained unmatched. Here the CDR3 reads CSVASGSITYNEQFF. The CDR3 bases are TGCAGTGTCGCTAGCGGGAGTATCACCTACAATGAGCAGTTCTTC.